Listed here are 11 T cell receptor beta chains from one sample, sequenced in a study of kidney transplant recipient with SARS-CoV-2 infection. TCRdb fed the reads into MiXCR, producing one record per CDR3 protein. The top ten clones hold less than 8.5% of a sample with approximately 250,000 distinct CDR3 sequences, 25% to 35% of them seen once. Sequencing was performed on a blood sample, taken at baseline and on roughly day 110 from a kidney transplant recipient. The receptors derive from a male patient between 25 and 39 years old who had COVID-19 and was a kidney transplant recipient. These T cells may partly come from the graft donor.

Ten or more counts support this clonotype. The CDR3 sequence: CASSLADRGYNEQFF. CDR3 coding DNA: TGTGCCAGCAGCTTGGCGGACAGGGGCTACAATGAGCAGTTCTTC. This chain joins TRBV5-4 and TRBJ2-1; 9 bases are a match to TRBD1. Looked up from germline, CDR1 is SGHNT and CDR2 is YYREEE (reference sequence). This CDR3 has 15 amino acids. With 0 bases clipped from V and 3 bases from J, the junction kept 1 base outside the gene matches.

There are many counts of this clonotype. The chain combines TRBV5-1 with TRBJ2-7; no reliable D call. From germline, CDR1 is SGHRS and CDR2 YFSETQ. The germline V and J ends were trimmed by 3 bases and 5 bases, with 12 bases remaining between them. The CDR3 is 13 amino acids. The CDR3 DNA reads TGCGCCAGCAGCTCCTTAAATCTTGACGAGCAGTACTTC. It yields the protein CASSSLNLDEQYF.

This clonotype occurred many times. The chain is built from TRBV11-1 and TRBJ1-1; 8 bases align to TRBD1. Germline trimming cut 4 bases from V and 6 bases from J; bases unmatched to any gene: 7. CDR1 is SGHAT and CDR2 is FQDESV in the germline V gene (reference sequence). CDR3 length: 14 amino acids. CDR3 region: CASSSDRGGAEAFF. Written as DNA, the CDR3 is TGTGCCAGCAGCTCAGACAGGGGCGGGGCTGAAGCTTTCTTT.

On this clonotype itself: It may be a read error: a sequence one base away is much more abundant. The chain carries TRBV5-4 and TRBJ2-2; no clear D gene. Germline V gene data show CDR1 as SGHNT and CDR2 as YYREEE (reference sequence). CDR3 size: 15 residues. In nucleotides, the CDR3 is TGTGCCAGCAGCTTGGGAGGCGCGATCACCAGGGAGCTGTTTTTT. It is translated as CASSLGGAITRELFF. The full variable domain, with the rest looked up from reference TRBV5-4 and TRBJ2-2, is ETGVTQSPTHLIKTRGQQVTLRCSSQSGHNTVSWYQQALGQGPQFIFQYYREEENGRGNFPPRFSGLQFPNYSSELNVNALELDDSALYLCASSLGGAITRELFFGEGSRLTVL.

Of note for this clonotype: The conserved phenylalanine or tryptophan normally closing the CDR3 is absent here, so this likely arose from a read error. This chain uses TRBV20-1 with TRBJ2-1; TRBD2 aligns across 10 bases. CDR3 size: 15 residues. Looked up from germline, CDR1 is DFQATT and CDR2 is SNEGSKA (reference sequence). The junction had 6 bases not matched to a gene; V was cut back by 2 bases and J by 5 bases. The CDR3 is CSARTSGKLDNEQFY. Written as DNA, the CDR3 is TGCAGTGCTAGAACTAGCGGGAAGCTAGACAATGAGCAGTTCTAC.

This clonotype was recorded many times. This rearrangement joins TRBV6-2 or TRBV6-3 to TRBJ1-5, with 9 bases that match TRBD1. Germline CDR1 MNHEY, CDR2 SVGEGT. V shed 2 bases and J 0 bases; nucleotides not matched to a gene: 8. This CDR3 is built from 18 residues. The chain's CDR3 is CASSYTGGVGYSNQPQHF. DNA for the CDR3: TGTGCCAGCAGTTACACAGGGGGCGTCGGTTATAGCAATCAGCCCCAGCATTTT.

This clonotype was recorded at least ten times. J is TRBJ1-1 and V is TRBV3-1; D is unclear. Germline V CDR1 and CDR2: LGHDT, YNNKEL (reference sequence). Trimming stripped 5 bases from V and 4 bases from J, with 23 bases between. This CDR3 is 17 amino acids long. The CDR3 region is CASSTLTPISIRTEAFF. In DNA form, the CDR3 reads TGTGCCAGCAGCACCCTAACTCCCATTTCAATTCGCACTGAAGCTTTCTTT.

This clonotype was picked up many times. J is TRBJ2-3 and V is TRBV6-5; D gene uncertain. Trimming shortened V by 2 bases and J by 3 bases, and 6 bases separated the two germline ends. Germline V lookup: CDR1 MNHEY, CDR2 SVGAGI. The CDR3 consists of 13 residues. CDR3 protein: CASSYTDTDTQYF. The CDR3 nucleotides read TGTGCCAGCAGTTACACGGATACAGATACGCAGTATTTT.

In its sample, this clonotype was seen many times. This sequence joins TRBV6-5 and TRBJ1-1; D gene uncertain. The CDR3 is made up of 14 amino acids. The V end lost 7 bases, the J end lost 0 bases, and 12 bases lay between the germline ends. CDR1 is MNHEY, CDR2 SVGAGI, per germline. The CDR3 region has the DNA TGTGCCAGCATCAGCAGACACCTGAACACTGAAGCTTTCTTT. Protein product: CASISRHLNTEAFF.

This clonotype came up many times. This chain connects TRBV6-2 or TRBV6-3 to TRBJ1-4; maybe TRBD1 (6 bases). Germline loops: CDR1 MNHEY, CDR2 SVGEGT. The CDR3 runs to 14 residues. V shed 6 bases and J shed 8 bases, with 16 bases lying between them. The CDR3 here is CASRRTAPGEKLFF. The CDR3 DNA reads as TGTGCCAGCAGGAGGACAGCTCCAGGGGAAAAACTGTTTTTT.

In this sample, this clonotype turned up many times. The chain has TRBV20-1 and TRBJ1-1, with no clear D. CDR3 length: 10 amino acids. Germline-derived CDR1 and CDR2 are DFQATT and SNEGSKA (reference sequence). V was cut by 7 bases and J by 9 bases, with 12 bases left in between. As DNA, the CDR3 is TGCAGTGTTTCGCGCAGGAAAGCTTTCTTT. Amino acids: CSVSRRKAFF.